These 5 T cell receptor beta chains share one sample of origin, sequenced in a study of T cells after yellow fever vaccination. TCRdb re-derived calls from the 5' RACE reads in MiXCR, one entry per CDR3 protein. Of a few hundred thousand distinct CDR3 sequences listed, around 4.9% were seen once; the top ten hold roughly 3.3%. Sequenced here: CD4+ T cells sorted from PBMCs, sampled on the day of the yellow fever booster vaccination. The receptors derive from a man between 18 and 35 years old who received the YFV17D yellow fever vaccine.

This clonotype was counted between two and nine times. V usage is TRBV6-5 and J usage is TRBJ2-2; 8 bases are a match to TRBD1. CDR3 length: 14 amino acids. V lost 5 bases to trimming and J lost 6 bases; unmatched junction nucleotides: 5. Per the germline V gene, CDR1 is MNHEY and CDR2 is SVGAGI. The CDR3 sequence is CASSRQGIAGELFF. CDR3 in DNA: TGTGCCAGCAGTCGACAGGGGATCGCCGGGGAGCTGTTTTTT.

The chain carries TRBV4-2 and TRBJ2-5; the match to TRBD1 covers 7 bases. J lost 2 bases, V lost 4 bases, and 7 bases had no gene match. This CDR3 comprises 15 residues. Germline loops: CDR1 LGHNA, CDR2 YNFKEQ. CDR3 in amino acids: CASSREGALQETQYF. As DNA, the CDR3 is TGTGCCAGCAGCCGAGAGGGGGCCCTACAAGAGACCCAGTACTTC.

The J gene is TRBJ1-2, the V gene TRBV5-1, with 7 positions matching TRBD1. Trimming at V came to 0 bases and at J to 8 bases, leaving 7 bases not matched to a gene. The CDR3 spans 14 residues. Germline V gives CDR1 SGHRS, CDR2 YFSETQ. The CDR3 DNA is TGCGCCAGCAGCTTGGCTACAGGGGACCAGGGCTACACCTTC. Its protein is CASSLATGDQGYTF.

In its sample, this clonotype was seen a few times. The chain's CDR3 is CASSGGIESYNEQFF. The DNA for the CDR3 is TGTGCCAGCAGCGGCGGCATTGAGTCCTACAATGAGCAGTTCTTC. The V call is TRBV9, the J call TRBJ2-1; D gene ambiguous. The CDR3 has 15 residues. Germline CDR1 is SGDLS and CDR2 is YYNGEE. V lost 3 bases, J lost 1 base, and 11 bases lay in between. Together with reference TRBV9 and TRBJ2-1, the CDR3 gives the full variable domain: DSGVTQTPKHLITATGQRVTLRCSPRSGDLSVYWYQQSLDQGLQFLIQYYNGEERAKGNILERFSAQQFPDLHSELNLSSLELGDSALYFCASSGGIESYNEQFFGPGTRLTVL.

The chain links TRBV25-1 to TRBJ2-3; 8 bases are a match to TRBD2. This CDR3 is 15 amino acids long. The germline gives CDR1 MGHDK, CDR2 SYGVNS. Unmatched junction bases numbered 1, after V lost 0 bases and J lost 2 bases. CDR3 sequence reads: CASSEYGGVTDTQYF. In DNA, the CDR3 is TGTGCCAGCAGTGAATACGGGGGGGTCACAGATACGCAGTATTTT.